The TCR beta chain under discussion was sequenced for a study of cytomegalovirus exposure and HLA in healthy donors (dated by TCRdb to 2017 to 2019). Turning to the overall study: An earlier analysis of roughly 570 of the donors reported about 300 Gb of sequence data and 95 million to 140 million unique TCR beta sequences obtained from around 170 million T cells. An early release that covered several hundred HLA-typed donors contained approximately 290 gigabases of sequencing data and about 93 million unique TCR sequences. Among the approximately 430 genotyped donors, approximately 81% belonged to the genetic ancestry cluster associated with self-reported Caucasian donors. The study aimed to test whether cataloging public T cell receptors could reveal signatures of past pathogen exposure. The study profiled the T cell repertoires of fewer than 850 subjects by immunosequencing and related them to cytomegalovirus serostatus. Along with the approximately 600-subject first cohort, a separate validation cohort of more than 90 different subjects was used. To predict cytomegalovirus infection status, the study brought together high-throughput TCR immunosequencing, statistical association of individual TCRs with disease status, and machine learning. In a later analysis, previously published TCR beta repertoires from about 640 donors were re-analyzed and high-resolution HLA genotyping was added so that TCR occurrence patterns could be studied. Rather than using new phenotypic data, the later analysis identified candidate immune exposures from TCR beta sequences and from how often those sequences occurred across donors. In an earlier analysis of more than 550 of the donors, high-throughput TCR beta sequencing was used to judge whether each TCR beta V gene segment behaved as functional or pseudogenic. Donor age, sex, ethnicity and CMV serostatus were compiled alongside the repertoire data. A later genetic analysis used genome-wide SNP genotypes for about 65% of the 666 donors, treating that subset as a discovery cohort. Every discovery cohort repertoire had been produced on one sequencing platform. Both class I and class II loci were covered by HLA typing, at four-digit resolution. The number of typed donors differed by locus: 629-630 for A, B, C, DRB1 and DQB1; some 500 for DQA1; over 600 for DPA1; and 400 to 480 for DPB1. Several DR-DQ haplotypes were handled as single units for association and clustering, since linkage in the cohort was strong. Among around 400 genotyped donors of the cohort, an average of around 240,000 unique TCR beta nucleotide sequences was sequenced per donor, of which about 18% were non-productive. The research as a whole found: When HLA alleles, especially DR and DQ, strongly co-occurred, TCR associations were difficult to assign to individual alleles. This cohort had only TCR beta chains sequenced, and the lack of alpha or paired-chain data limited which features could be detected. A later analysis found that most CMV-associated TCR beta chains appeared HLA-restricted, with HLA associations seemingly driven largely by CMV exposure. According to a later analysis, TCR association rates differed among HLA loci, with DRB1 alleles showing the most associated TCRs and HLA-C alleles showing the fewest. HLA typing was unavailable for some donors at each locus, so association tests used only the typed subset. The authors suggested that the approach could potentially be extended to other disease states and immunological phenotypes. Some IMGT-functional V segments, including TRBV6-2 and TRBV6-3, could not be distinguished by the 87-base-pair reads and were therefore excluded. Compared with the roughly 710-donor mean, donors in an Asian-associated ancestry cluster had fewer N-insertions in productive TCRs, according to a later genetic analysis. Three of the identified cytomegalovirus-associated TCR beta chains were confirmed in vitro to be specific for cytomegalovirus antigens. A later genetic analysis associated a missense DCLRE1C variant with V-gene and J-gene trimming of TCR beta chains, and an independent cohort replicated the association. An earlier analysis of some 590 of the donors showed that most TCR beta V segments appeared in productive rearrangements either about 87% or about 30% of the time, which broadly matched IMGT annotations. A further reported finding was that TCR beta sequences accurately predicted the HLA-A and HLA-B alleles for most subjects in the first cohort. A cluster of highly shared sequence variants was judged likely to represent a technical artifact of the sequencing pipeline. Presence/absence analyses assumed roughly uniform sequencing depth across donors, an assumption that may not hold. In a later analysis, HLA-associated TCR beta chains showed more clonal expansion and lower generation probabilities than non-associated chains that were equally common. The study listed 150 to 200 TCR beta chains as associated with cytomegalovirus. In a later analysis, 15,000 to 20,000 TCR beta sequences were associated with specific HLA alleles at a false discovery rate of 0.05. Immune exposure information for the cohort was limited to CMV serostatus. The classifier was reported to diagnose cytomegalovirus status with high specificity and sensitivity in both the original and validation cohorts. Because counts were too low, about 15 rarely observed V segments, including chromosome 9 orphons, were left out of the earlier analysis of approximately 500 of the donors. Linkage disequilibrium might explain the correlated functional status among segregating V segments, but an unknown experimental factor could not be excluded. According to a later analysis, parvovirus B19, influenza, CMV and Epstein-Barr virus appeared linked to several top co-occurrence clusters. Across donors, most TCR sequences were observed very rarely, whereas some public TCRs were present in many individuals.

This clone was observed a handful of times. Its antigen has not been determined. No much larger clone exists at a distance of one base, and base qualities are not known. The cohort was made up of roughly 670 healthy bone marrow donors. At the time of sampling, all cohort members were nominally healthy, though unrecorded immune exposures were likely present. The donor was CMV seronegative and was included in the group of a few hundred seronegative cohort members. Each donor provided a peripheral blood sample, and peripheral blood mononuclear cells were used for TCR beta sequencing. Genomic DNA extraction from the blood cell samples was performed with the Qiagen DNeasy Blood Extraction Kit. Receptor amplification or capture employed the immunoSEQ multiplex PCR assay. The multiplex PCR relied on a mix of 60 forward primers for TCR Vbeta segments and 13 reverse primers for TCR Jbeta segments. The CDR3 region of rearranged TCR beta genes was amplified from genomic DNA with a multiplex PCR assay. The Illumina HiSeq System was used to sequence the amplified TCR beta libraries as 87-base-pair reads. As for the authors' bioinformatics: Across the roughly 670 repertoires, a later analysis counted tens of millions of unique TCR beta chains, approximately 10 million of which were shared by at least two donors. Raw reads were error-corrected and collapsed into unique sequences with a nearest-neighbor algorithm that merged closely related sequences to remove PCR and sequencing errors. V, D and J gene segments were assigned by aligning CDR3 sequences to IMGT reference sequences. For a sequence to be retained, a match of at least six nucleotides was required to both a V gene segment and a J gene segment. Rearrangements were classified as productive when the CDR3 lacked stop codons and remained in frame with V and J, and all other rearrangements were classified as non-productive. CDR3 was defined by IMGT convention, running from the second conserved V-encoded cysteine to the conserved J-encoded phenylalanine. In an earlier analysis of more than 550 of the donors, sequences lacking an unambiguous match to a single V gene segment were excluded. An earlier analysis of some 500 of the donors classified V segments as functional when productive rearrangements were above 56.7% and as segregating when the standard deviation between donors was above 5%. A statistical classification framework was developed to diagnose cytomegalovirus status using the catalog of TCR beta chain sequences. A later analysis assigned V and J genes by comparing TCR nucleotide sequences with IMGT/GENE-DB human TR gene sequences. In a later analysis, CDR3 sequences and most-parsimonious VDJ recombination scenarios were assigned using the TCRdist pipeline. In a later analysis, each TCR beta chain was defined by its CDR3 amino acid sequence together with its V-gene family, and reads without a unique V-gene family were excluded. To address suspected cross-contamination and a sequencing artifact, a later analysis removed 550 to 750 highly shared, low-generation-probability nucleotide sequences. In a later analysis, a clonal expansion index for each public chain was calculated from normalized within-repertoire ranks of inferred template counts. In a later analysis, generation probabilities were computed using a VDJ recombination model fitted to out-of-frame rearrangements, and the results were checked against IGoR. In a later analysis, TCR-TCR, TCR-HLA and TCR-CMV co-occurrence was scored with hypergeometric tests, and a repertoire-size bias correction was applied to TCR pairs. In a later analysis, false discovery rates were estimated by permuting HLA or CMV assignments 20 times. A later analysis grouped co-occurring TCRs with DBSCAN, adding TCRdist sequence similarity when clustering within HLA-allele-positive subsets. Co-occurrence clustering excluded repertoires with fewer than 30,000 or more than 120,000 public chains, plus five with anomalous nucleotide sharing. Not all clones reach the TCRdb copy of this immuneACCESS table, which keeps in-frame sequences only. Checked studies attribute under half of the gap to unresolved V genes and leave the rest unexplained. V and J calls and clone size are copied from that table; D and trimming were computed from the DNA. Recorded for this sample are more than 95,000 clones; around 80% of them occurred a single time. The leading ten clones occupy roughly 1.7% of the sample.

Taken from the germline V gene, the CDR1 and CDR2 loops are LGHNA and YSLEER. The CDR3 runs 16 amino acids, cysteine and phenylalanine included. Solely the CDR3 DNA is kept, with 48 bases framed from the first base. V gives up 4 bases and J gives up 0 bases, and the segment between their germline ends measures 13 bases. The chain is encoded by TRBV4-3 joined to TRBJ1-3; the D segment cannot be called with confidence. Input material: PBMCs. The TCR comes from a woman in her forties in good health and CMV-seronegative. The base sequence is TGCGCCAGCAGCCTCACTAGCGCAGTCTCTGGAAACACCATATATTTT. It codes for CASSLTSAVSGNTIYF.